One and the same sample provided the 20 T cell receptor beta chains below, sequenced in a study of shared clonotypes between healthy human individuals. Method: immunoSEQ multiplex PCR; TCRdb's copy keeps in-frame clones and lacks some. There are about 2.4 million clones in the sample; approximately 93% occur only once, and more than 0.35% lies in the top ten. The sequenced material came from naive CD4+ T cells from PBMCs. Subset meaning: CD45RA+ positively selected. These receptors originate from a young man in good health. Some clones in this sample may be carry-over from other donors' samples.

This sequence joins TRBV7-9 and TRBJ1-2; D might be TRBD1 (5 bases). Between the trimmed V and J ends, which lost 5 bases and 8 bases, there was a span of 12 bases. The CDR3 has 12 amino acids. Germline-derived CDR1 and CDR2 are SEHNR and FQNEAQ (reference sequence). The CDR3: CASSQEGSGYTF. CDR3 in DNA: TGTGCCAGCAGCCAAGAGGGGAGCGGCTACACCTTC.

The genes are TRBV6-5 and TRBJ1-5; the D is unclear. The CDR3 has 15 amino acids. From germline, CDR1 is MNHEY and CDR2 SVGAGI. V was trimmed by 4 bases and J by 7 bases, leaving 17 bases between them. The CDR3 DNA sequence: TGTGCCAGCAGTTCCCTCGGACGCCTAGGGCAGCCCCAGCATTTT. Amino acid sequence: CASSSLGRLGQPQHF.

This clone was counted a few times. Other nucleotide sequences in the sample specify the same CDR3. This rearrangement joins TRBV19 to TRBJ2-3; D not certain. V was trimmed by 3 bases and J by 5 bases, leaving 3 bases between them. The CDR3 has 11 residues. Germline CDR1 LNHDA, CDR2 SQIVND (reference sequence). The CDR3 here is CASSIGDTQYF. The CDR3 DNA follows: TGTGCCAGTAGTATCGGAGATACGCAGTATTTT.

V usage is TRBV28 and J usage is TRBJ2-7, with 7 nucleotides matching TRBD2. Germline V gives CDR1 MDHEN, CDR2 SYDVKM. V shed 1 base, J shed 2 bases, and the junction held 14 bases outside the gene matches. The CDR3 extends over 18 amino acids. DNA for the CDR3: TGTGCCAGCAGTTTATTGTTTGGAGCGGGACCGATTACCTACGAGCAGTACTTC. Translated: CASSLLFGAGPITYEQYF.

CDR3 region: CASSLSRTGNGYEQYF. CDR3 nucleotide sequence: TGTGCCAGCAGCTTGTCGAGGACAGGGAATGGGTACGAGCAGTACTTC. This rearrangement joins TRBV5-5 to TRBJ2-7; 8 bases align to TRBD1. The CDR3 is 16 amino acids. Germline V lookup: CDR1 SGHKS, CDR2 YYEKEE (reference sequence). V dropped 1 base and J dropped 4; count of bases not matched to a gene: 10.

This clone occurred once. This rearrangement joins TRBV6-6 to TRBJ2-7; a weak D match, TRBD1 (6 bases). V was pared by 3 bases and J by 0 bases, with 12 bases between. The V gene's germline CDR1 is MNHNY and CDR2 SVGAGI (reference sequence). CDR3 length: 15 amino acids. CDR3 sequence reads: CASSYGQGSSYEQYF. The CDR3 DNA is TGTGCCAGCAGTTATGGTCAGGGGAGCTCCTACGAGCAGTACTTC.

Turning to this clone: Other DNA sequences in the sample encode the same CDR3. The rearrangement uses TRBV5-6 and TRBJ2-1; D gene unclear. The V end was cut by 0 bases, the J end by 8 bases, with 6 bases between. The germline CDR1 and CDR2 sequences are SGHDT and YYEEEE. The CDR3 has 12 residues. The CDR3, as DNA: TGTGCCAGCAGCTTGGCACGCTATGAGCAGTTCTTC. It encodes CASSLARYEQFF.

Only a few counts were recorded for this clone. The rearrangement links TRBV7-9 to TRBJ1-1, with 7 bases that match TRBD1. J lost 5 bases, V lost 5 bases, and 11 bases had no gene match. This CDR3 contains 15 residues. Germline CDR1 SEHNR, CDR2 FQNEAQ (reference sequence). CDR3 region: CASSHQTGSGTEAFF. For the CDR3, the DNA is TGTGCCAGCAGCCACCAGACAGGGTCGGGGACTGAAGCTTTCTTT.

This chain uses TRBV7-8 with TRBJ2-1; 10 bases fit TRBD2. With V trimmed by 7 bases and J by 0 bases, 6 bases remained unmatched. The germline V gene encodes CDR1 SGHVS and CDR2 FQNEAQ. The CDR3 consists of 16 residues. The CDR3 protein is CASTLSGRASYNEQFF. The CDR3 bases are TGTGCCAGCACCCTGAGCGGGAGGGCCTCCTACAATGAGCAGTTCTTC.

The chain is built from TRBV5-1 and TRBJ1-1, with a weak D call TRBD1 (6 bases). CDR1 SGHRS and CDR2 YFSETQ come from the germline V gene. The CDR3 runs to 17 residues. The V gene lost 4 bases and the J gene lost 1 base, with 20 bases spanning the gap. The CDR3 here is CASSLSSGALGNTEAFF. In DNA, the CDR3 is TGCGCCAGCAGCCTTAGCTCAGGGGCCCTGGGGAACACTGAAGCTTTCTTT. The full variable domain, in which reference TRBV5-1 and TRBJ1-1 provide the parts outside the CDR3, is KAGVTQTPRYLIKTRGQQVTLSCSPISGHRSVSWYQQTPGQGLQFLFEYFSETQRNKGNFPGRFSGRQFSNSRSEMNVSTLELGDSALYLCASSLSSGALGNTEAFFGQGTRLTVV.

This chain joins TRBV28 and TRBJ2-2; 7 nucleotides match TRBD1. CDR1 is MDHEN and CDR2 is SYDVKM in the germline V gene. The V and J ends lost 3 bases and 2 bases, in that order; junction bases with no gene match: 6. The CDR3 is 16 amino acids. The CDR3 region is CASSFRQGGNTGELFF. CDR3 nucleotide sequence: TGTGCCAGCAGTTTTAGACAGGGCGGAAACACCGGGGAGCTGTTTTTT.

The J gene is TRBJ2-1, the V gene TRBV15; D is unclear. Germline V gene sequence: CDR1 LNHNV, CDR2 YYDKDF (reference sequence). V dropped 4 bases and J dropped 2 bases, with 12 bases sitting between them. The CDR3 has 15 residues. The CDR3 sequence is CATSKSRGTYNEQFF. In DNA form, the CDR3 reads TGTGCCACCAGCAAATCTAGAGGAACCTACAATGAGCAGTTCTTC.

The chain carries TRBV16 and TRBJ2-7; no definite D call. The CDR3 runs to 14 residues. CDR1 and CDR2 from the germline V gene are KGHSY and FQNENV. V dropped 1 base and J dropped 12 bases, with 19 bases sitting between them. The CDR3 here is CASSQWSRIQEGYF. The DNA for the CDR3 is TGTGCCAGCAGCCAATGGAGCAGAATCCAGGAAGGGTACTTC.

This clone was found once. The J gene is TRBJ2-2, the V gene TRBV5-1; D is unclear. Trimming took off 1 base at V and 0 bases at J, with 7 bases between the two ends. Germline values: CDR1 SGHRS, CDR2 YFSETQ. The CDR3 is made up of 15 amino acids. This chain's CDR3 is CASSLPLTNTGELFF. The CDR3 region has the DNA TGCGCCAGCAGCTTGCCCCTCACGAACACCGGGGAGCTGTTTTTT.

This CDR3 reads CASSVARPAFNEQFF. As DNA, the CDR3 is TGTGCCAGCAGCGTAGCGCGGCCCGCGTTTAATGAGCAGTTCTTC. V gene TRBV9 combines with J gene TRBJ2-1; D remains unclear. This CDR3 comprises 15 residues. Trimming removed 0 bases at V and 7 bases at J, with 14 bases between. CDR1 and CDR2 from the germline V gene are SGDLS and YYNGEE.

The rearrangement links TRBV7-6 to TRBJ2-3, with D maybe TRBD2 (5 bases). This CDR3 contains 15 residues. Germline lookup yields CDR1 SGHVS and CDR2 FNYEAQ. V lost 5 bases and J lost 1, with 13 bases in between. CDR3 residues: CASSPTGLRTDTQYF. In DNA, the CDR3 is TGTGCCAGCAGCCCCACGGGGTTGCGCACAGATACGCAGTATTTT. Drawing the rest from reference TRBV7-6 and TRBJ2-3, the complete variable domain is GAGVSQSPRYKVTKRGQDVALRCDPISGHVSLYWYRQALGQGPEFLTYFNYEAQQDKSGLPNDRFSAERPEGSISTLTIQRTEQRDSAMYRCASSPTGLRTDTQYFGPGTRLTVL.

Concerning this clone: Other DNA sequences in this specimen translate into the identical CDR3. The gene calls are TRBV29-1 and TRBJ2-7; 8 bases fit TRBD2. This CDR3 has 12 amino acids. The germline CDR1 and CDR2 sequences are SQVTM and ANQGSEA. J lost 0 bases, V lost 6 bases, and 1 base had no gene match. Here the CDR3 DNA reads TGCAGCGTCGGGACTAGCTCCTACGAGCAGTACTTC. Its protein product is CSVGTSSYEQYF.

This rearrangement joins TRBV7-2 to TRBJ2-7; TRBD2 might be the D (5 bases). This CDR3 comprises 15 residues. In germline, CDR1 is SGHTA, CDR2 FQGNSA. Trimming removed 5 bases at V and 4 bases at J, with 18 bases between. CDR3 residues: CASSPRRAAYYEQYF. The CDR3 nucleotides read TGTGCCAGCAGCCCTCGGCGGGCAGCTTATTACGAGCAGTACTTC. The variable domain in full, with the rest retrieved from reference TRBV7-2 and TRBJ2-7, is GAGVSQSPSNKVTEKGKDVELRCDPISGHTALYWYRQSLGQGLEFLIYFQGNSAPDKSGLPSDRFSAERTGGSVSTLTIQRTQQEDSAVYLCASSPRRAAYYEQYFGPGTRLTVT.

This clone came up a few times. The genes are TRBV28 and TRBJ1-5, with 8 positions matching TRBD1. Germline V gene lookup returns CDR1 MDHEN and CDR2 SYDVKM. The junction had 9 bases not matched to a gene; V was cut back by 5 bases and J by 9 bases. The CDR3 has 14 residues. CDR3 in DNA: TGTGCCAGCAGTCCGGACAGGGCGGCTCGGCCCCAGCATTTT. Residues: CASSPDRAARPQHF.

With respect to this clone: Other DNA sequences in the sample encode the same CDR3. The chain carries TRBV7-3 and TRBJ2-3, with a weak D call TRBD2 (6 bases). Germline CDR1 reads SGHTA; CDR2 reads FQGTGA. With 5 bases removed from V and 0 bases from J, the gap between germline ends came to 9 bases. This CDR3 is built from 14 residues. CDR3 coding DNA: TGTGCCAGCAGCCCCGGGAGAAGCACAGATACGCAGTATTTT. Protein: CASSPGRSTDTQYF.